These 30 T cell receptor beta chains were all obtained from the same sample, sequenced in a study of response to subunit inactivated influenza vaccine. Each CDR3 protein gets one entry after TCRdb re-called the RT-PCR reads with MiXCR. The sample has almost 250,000 distinct CDR3 sequences; 12% are singletons. Sequenced here: non-naive T cells sorted from PBMCs, sampled 14 to 15 days before vaccination. The source is a man aged 50-59 years who received an inactivated influenza vaccine.

This chain's CDR3 is CASSEFRGGYNEQFF. DNA of the CDR3: TGTGCCAGCAGTGAATTCCGGGGCGGCTACAATGAGCAGTTCTTC. The chain has TRBV2 and TRBJ2-1; either TRBD1 or TRBD2 may supply D (5 bases each). From germline, CDR1 is SNHLY and CDR2 FYNNEI. The CDR3 consists of 15 residues. The ends were cut back, 2 bases at V and 3 bases at J, with 11 bases in the middle.

This clonotype has just a few counts. The chain combines TRBV9 with TRBJ2-2; 8 bases are a match to TRBD1. The CDR3 has 15 residues. The ends lost 3 bases at V and 4 bases at J; junction bases unmatched: 5. CDR1 SGDLS and CDR2 YYNGEE come from the germline V gene. The CDR3 bases are TGTGCCAGCAGCGCTGGGGACAGGTTCACCGGGGAGCTGTTTTTT. As protein: CASSAGDRFTGELFF.

The chain is built from TRBV2 and TRBJ1-3; 7 positions agree with TRBD1. CDR1 SNHLY and CDR2 FYNNEI come from the germline V gene. V trimming: 4 bases; J trimming: 4 bases; junction bases outside the gene matches: 4. The CDR3 is made up of 14 amino acids. The CDR3 region has the DNA TGTGCCAGCAGTGTACAGGGGATAGGAAACACCATATATTTT. It translates to CASSVQGIGNTIYF.

In this sample, this clonotype turned up many times. CDR3 nucleotide sequence: TGCGCCAGCAGTGCAGCGGGAGCCTTGGGTTACGAGCAGTACTTC. Its translation: CASSAAGALGYEQYF. The rearrangement uses TRBV10-2 and TRBJ2-7, with 8 bases aligning to TRBD2. CDR3 length: 15 residues. Losses at the gene ends were 4 bases for V and 4 bases for J; bases not matched to a gene: 9. CDR1 and CDR2 (germline): WSHSY, SAAADI.

This chain connects TRBV20-1 to TRBJ1-5; 7 bases line up with TRBD1. Trimming at V came to 3 bases and at J to 4 bases, leaving 9 bases not matched to a gene. The germline V gene has CDR1 DFQATT and CDR2 SNEGSKA (reference sequence). CDR3 size: 15 residues. CDR3 residues: CSASAGTALNQPQHF. The DNA of the CDR3 is TGCAGTGCTAGTGCCGGGACAGCACTGAATCAGCCCCAGCATTTT.

A few counts support this clonotype. The genes are TRBV4-1 and TRBJ2-7, with D maybe TRBD2 (5 bases). Germline CDR1 MGHRA, CDR2 YSYEKL. Trimming took off 4 bases at V and 7 bases at J, with 14 bases between the two ends. The CDR3 covers 13 residues. CDR3 sequence (DNA): TGCGCCAGCAGCCGAAGCCGGGGTGAAGAGCAGTACTTC. Translating it yields CASSRSRGEEQYF.

This clonotype was observed at least ten times. V and J are TRBV20-1 and TRBJ1-4, with a possible D match to TRBD1 (5 bases). Trimming pared 1 base from V and 8 bases from J, leaving 14 bases between. This CDR3 has 14 amino acids. CDR1 is DFQATT, CDR2 SNEGSKA, per germline (reference sequence). CDR3 amino acids: CSARVSGGLEKLFF. In DNA form, the CDR3 reads TGCAGTGCTAGAGTCTCGGGGGGTCTAGAAAAACTGTTTTTT.

This clonotype showed up many times. V and J are TRBV4-1 and TRBJ1-5; no definite D call. This CDR3 has 15 residues. V lost 0 bases and J 2 bases, leaving 8 bases between the germline ends. The V gene's germline CDR1 is MGHRA and CDR2 YSYEKL. Here the CDR3 reads CASSQDSVGNQPQHF. CDR3 bases: TGCGCCAGCAGCCAAGACTCGGTAGGCAATCAGCCCCAGCATTTT.

This sequence joins TRBV20-1 and TRBJ2-1; 11 nucleotides match TRBD2. The CDR3 has 17 amino acids. The J segment lost 7 bases and the V segment lost 0 bases, leaving 11 bases of the junction unmatched. Germline CDR1 and CDR2: DFQATT and SNEGSKA (reference sequence). The chain's CDR3 is CSARDKGRGTSGNEQFF. Here the CDR3 DNA reads TGCAGTGCTAGAGATAAGGGTCGGGGGACTAGCGGTAATGAGCAGTTCTTC.

This clonotype was observed at least ten times. The CDR3 protein is CSASTGDQPQHF. CDR3 in DNA: TGCAGTGCCTCAACAGGGGATCAGCCCCAGCATTTT. V gene TRBV20-1 combines with J gene TRBJ1-5; 7 bases agree with TRBD1. Germline trimming cut 6 bases from V and 5 bases from J; bases unmatched to any gene: 4. Germline V gives CDR1 DFQATT, CDR2 SNEGSKA (reference sequence). CDR3 size: 12 residues.

This clonotype was observed a few times. This chain links TRBV11-2 with TRBJ2-3, with TRBD2 matching 10 bases. The germline V gene encodes CDR1 SGHAT and CDR2 FQNNGV. The CDR3 has 16 residues. J gave up 3 bases and V 3 bases, and 6 bases lay outside the gene matches. The CDR3 loop is CASSFLAGVVTDTQYF. The CDR3 nucleotides are TGTGCCAGCAGCTTTCTAGCGGGGGTTGTGACAGATACGCAGTATTTT.

Only a few counts were recorded for this clonotype. The genes are TRBV7-8 and TRBJ1-2; no clear D gene. The germline V and J ends were trimmed by 5 bases and 7 bases, with 17 bases remaining between them. Germline assignment: CDR1 SGHVS and CDR2 FQNEAQ. The CDR3 is 14 residues long. The CDR3 region is CASSAREVEAGYTF. CDR3 bases: TGTGCCAGCAGCGCGCGAGAGGTCGAGGCTGGCTACACCTTC.

This clonotype was detected many times. The V gene is TRBV6-2 or TRBV6-3, the J gene TRBJ2-2; tentative D call: TRBD2 (6 bases). The ends were cut back, 5 bases at V and 2 bases at J, with 15 bases in the middle. The CDR3 contains 16 residues. From germline, CDR1 is MNHEY and CDR2 SVGEGT. CDR3 sequence reads: CASSLTGLTNTGELFF. For the CDR3, the DNA is TGTGCCAGCAGTCTAACGGGACTGACAAACACCGGGGAGCTGTTTTTT.

This clonotype was seen a handful of times. The gene calls are TRBV6-1 and TRBJ1-1, with 12 nucleotides matching TRBD1. The V segment lost 4 bases and the J segment 0 bases; nucleotides outside the gene matches: 6. The germline V gene has CDR1 MNHNS and CDR2 SASEGT. The CDR3 sequence is 17 residues long. CDR3 amino acids: CASSGGTGGWMNTEAFF. The CDR3 nucleotides are TGTGCCAGCAGTGGGGGGACAGGGGGCTGGATGAACACTGAAGCTTTCTTT.

V gene TRBV12-3 or TRBV12-4 combines with J gene TRBJ1-1; D uncertain. The CDR3 covers 15 residues. V was shortened by 6 bases and J by 4 bases, with 18 bases between the two germline ends. DNA for the CDR3: TGTGCCAGCAGCCCTCTCGGCACGGTTGGCACTGAAGCTTTCTTT. Translated: CASSPLGTVGTEAFF.

This chain uses TRBV3-1 with TRBJ2-5, with no clear D. The CDR3 length is 13 residues. The germline CDR1 and CDR2 sequences are LGHDT and YNNKEL (reference sequence). V was clipped by 11 bases and J by 5 bases, with 18 bases between them. This CDR3 reads CACCTRVPETQYF. In DNA form, the CDR3 reads TGTGCCTGCTGCACCCGGGTCCCCGAGACCCAGTACTTC.

The chain joins TRBV3-1 to TRBJ2-5; 9 nucleotides match TRBD1. CDR1 and CDR2 from the germline V gene are LGHDT and YNNKEL (reference sequence). The CDR3 is 14 amino acids. J gave up 2 bases and V 4 bases, and 2 bases lay outside the gene matches. CDR3 protein: CASSLGTGQETQYF. CDR3 bases: TGTGCCAGCAGCCTCGGGACAGGGCAAGAGACCCAGTACTTC.

This clonotype was counted between two and nine times. V and J are TRBV10-2 and TRBJ1-1, with 7 bases matching TRBD1. The CDR3 spans 13 residues. The germline V gene encodes CDR1 WSHSY and CDR2 SAAADI. Trimming cost V 4 bases and J 5 bases; bases outside gene matches: 4. CDR3 bases: TGCGCCAGCAGTGCCCAACAGGGGACTGAAGCTTTCTTT. This encodes CASSAQQGTEAFF.

The chain links TRBV20-1 to TRBJ2-2; D is unresolved. Germline CDR1 reads DFQATT; CDR2 reads SNEGSKA (reference sequence). Trimming removed 0 bases at V and 0 bases at J, with 5 bases between. The CDR3 contains 14 residues. DNA for the CDR3: TGCAGTGCTAGAGATATCTCGAACACCGGGGAGCTGTTTTTT. This gives the protein CSARDISNTGELFF.

The chain employs TRBV20-1 and TRBJ2-2; the match to TRBD2 covers 15 bases. In germline, CDR1 is DFQATT, CDR2 SNEGSKA (reference sequence). The V and J ends lost 3 bases and 6 bases, in that order; junction bases with no gene match: 14. The CDR3 is made up of 19 amino acids. CDR3 sequence (DNA): TGCAGTGCTAGCTCTCCCGGGACTAGCGGGAGGAGTATTCCCGGGGAGCTGTTTTTT. It encodes CSASSPGTSGRSIPGELFF.

This clonotype came up a few times. The gene calls are TRBV3-1 and TRBJ2-7; D unresolved. This CDR3 spans 14 amino acids. V lost 0 bases to trimming and J lost 4 bases, with 10 bases between them. Germline V gene data show CDR1 as LGHDT and CDR2 as YNNKEL (reference sequence). The CDR3 sequence is CASSQEQPAYEQYF. In DNA form, the CDR3 reads TGTGCCAGCAGCCAAGAACAGCCAGCTTACGAGCAGTACTTC.

The V call is TRBV12-3 or TRBV12-4, the J call TRBJ2-3; TRBD1 might be the D (7 bases). The CDR3 has 15 amino acids. Between the trimmed V and J ends, which lost 7 bases and 5 bases, there was a span of 19 bases. This CDR3 reads CASTAGGGRGDTQYF. As DNA, the CDR3 is TGTGCCAGCACCGCCGGAGGGGGCCGGGGAGATACGCAGTATTTT.

This clonotype was recorded at least ten times. The V call is TRBV4-2, the J call TRBJ2-2; D unresolved. Germline-derived CDR1 and CDR2 are LGHNA and YNFKEQ. Trimming took 7 bases from V and 7 from J, leaving 7 bases between them. This CDR3 has 11 residues. The CDR3 DNA follows: TGTGCCAGCAACAAGGGCGGGGAGCTGTTTTTT. This encodes CASNKGGELFF.

The CDR3 spells CASSLFGTGTTDTQYF. The CDR3 DNA sequence: TGTGCCAGCAGTTTATTTGGGACAGGGACGACAGATACGCAGTATTTT. The V gene is TRBV28, the J gene TRBJ2-3; TRBD1 agrees at 9 bases. Unmatched junction bases numbered 5, after V lost 1 base and J lost 3 bases. CDR3 length: 16 amino acids. Germline-derived CDR1 and CDR2 are MDHEN and SYDVKM.

This clonotype was counted many times. The chain uses TRBV27 and TRBJ2-1; no reliable D call. CDR3 length: 13 amino acids. V lost 6 bases, J lost 2 bases, and 8 bases lay in between. The germline V gene encodes CDR1 MNHEY and CDR2 SMNVEV (reference sequence). CDR3: CASRRAAYNEQFF. The CDR3 DNA reads TGTGCCAGCAGGAGAGCAGCCTACAATGAGCAGTTCTTC.

The J gene is TRBJ1-6, the V gene TRBV6-5, with D possibly matching TRBD1 (5 bases). This CDR3 is 14 amino acids long. Trimming removed 2 bases from V and 8 bases from J, with 10 bases in between. CDR1 and CDR2 (germline): MNHEY, SVGAGI. For the CDR3, the DNA is TGTGCCAGCAGTTACCGGCAGGGTTATTCACCCCTCCACTTT. The encoded protein is CASSYRQGYSPLHF.

V is TRBV20-1 and J is TRBJ1-2; the D is unclear. The V end was cut by 3 bases, the J end by 2 bases, with 10 bases between. Looked up from germline, CDR1 is DFQATT and CDR2 is SNEGSKA (reference sequence). CDR3 length: 13 residues. DNA of the CDR3: TGCAGTGCTAGCCCCCAAGTGAACTATGGCTACACCTTC. This translates into CSASPQVNYGYTF.

This chain links TRBV3-1 with TRBJ2-2; the D call may be TRBD1 or TRBD2 (7 bases each). Per germline, CDR1 LGHDT and CDR2 YNNKEL (reference sequence). V lost 0 bases to trimming and J lost 6 bases, with 17 bases between them. The CDR3 runs to 17 residues. The CDR3 protein is CASSQDEGGGLAGELFF. The CDR3 coding sequence is TGTGCCAGCAGCCAAGATGAGGGAGGGGGCTTGGCCGGGGAGCTGTTTTTT. The full variable domain, with the rest looked up from reference TRBV3-1 and TRBJ2-2, is DTAVSQTPKYLVTQMGNDKSIKCEQNLGHDTMYWYKQDSKKFLKIMFSYNNKELIINETVPNRFSPKSPDKAHLNLHINSLELGDSAVYFCASSQDEGGGLAGELFFGEGSRLTVL.

Worth noting for this clonotype: A much larger clone differs from this one at a single base, so this may be a read error. The chain couples TRBV3-1 to TRBJ1-1; D ambiguous. The CDR3 consists of 14 residues. V was trimmed by 6 bases and J by 2 bases, leaving 13 bases between them. CDR1 is LGHDT and CDR2 is YNNKEL in the germline V gene (reference sequence). As DNA, the CDR3 is TGTGCCAGCAGTCCCCCGGTGGTAAACACTGAAGCTTTCTTT. Its protein product is CASSPPVVNTEAFF. The full variable domain, its missing parts supplied by reference TRBV3-1 and TRBJ1-1, is DTAVSQTPKYLVTQMGNDKSIKCEQNLGHDTMYWYKQDSKKFLKIMFSYNNKELIINETVPNRFSPKSPDKAHLNLHINSLELGDSAVYFCASSPPVVNTEAFFGQGTRLTVV.

This clonotype was counted many times. This sequence joins TRBV3-1 and TRBJ1-1; 7 bases match TRBD1. CDR1 LGHDT and CDR2 YNNKEL come from the germline V gene (reference sequence). J gave up 5 bases and V 8 bases, and 2 bases lay outside the gene matches. CDR3 size: 11 residues. In DNA, the CDR3 is TGTGCCAGCCAGGGGGGAACTGAAGCTTTCTTT. Translation gives CASQGGTEAFF.